The subject of this entry is one T cell receptor beta chain. This sample was included in a study of control samples from healthy donors and cancer patients. The germline V gene has CDR1 SGHTA and CDR2 FQGNSA. Trimming took 4 bases from V and 3 from J; bases not matched to a gene: 5. The CDR3 is made up of 16 amino acids. Here immunoSEQ multiplex PCR was the method, and the copy in TCRdb shows in-frame clones only, minus some. Of 70,000 to 80,000 clones in the sample, around 90% were seen once. Sequences were obtained from PBMCs. The receptor was derived from a woman aged 60-70 years with head and neck cancer. This chain links TRBV7-2 with TRBJ2-1; 11 bases are a match to TRBD2. CDR3 region: CASSSQGLADYNEQFF. The CDR3 DNA reads as TGTGCCAGCAGCTCTCAGGGACTAGCGGACTACAATGAGCAGTTCTTC. Full variable domain (missing parts from reference TRBV7-2 and TRBJ2-1): GAGVSQSPSNKVTEKGKDVELRCDPISGHTALYWYRQSLGQGLEFLIYFQGNSAPDKSGLPSDRFSAERTGGSVSTLTIQRTQQEDSAVYLCASSSQGLADYNEQFFGPGTRLTVL.